One and the same sample provided the 18 T cell receptor beta chains below, sequenced in a study of cytotoxic CD8 clonotypes in ibrutinib-treated CLL. Profiled with immunoSEQ multiplex PCR; TCRdb holds only in-frame clones, not every one. Of 55,000 to 60,000 clones in the sample, roughly 54% were seen once. The sample consisted of PBMCs, taken at disease progression, from a patient treated with ibrutinib. Receptors originate from a human donor with chronic lymphocytic leukemia.

The chain is built from TRBV4-2 and TRBJ2-3; D unclear. Per germline, CDR1 LGHNA and CDR2 YNFKEQ. The CDR3 has 15 residues. The V end was cut by 0 bases, the J end by 0 bases, with 7 bases between. CDR3 sequence: CASSQDRLSTDTQYF. The CDR3 DNA reads TGTGCCAGCAGCCAAGATAGGCTTAGCACAGATACGCAGTATTTT.

About this clone itself: The identical CDR3 is also encoded by other nucleotide sequences in the sample. The chain links TRBV29-1 to TRBJ1-5; TRBD1 might be the D (6 bases). Per germline, CDR1 SQVTM and CDR2 ANQGSEA. Trimming stripped 5 bases from V and 2 bases from J, with 10 bases between. The CDR3 covers 13 residues. CDR3 sequence: CSVLGGGNQPQHF. The CDR3 bases are TGCAGCGTTCTAGGGGGAGGCAATCAGCCCCAGCATTTT.

This clone was recorded only once. The J gene is TRBJ2-3, the V gene TRBV6-6, with TRBD2 matching over 8 bases. The germline gives CDR1 MNHNY, CDR2 SVGAGI (reference sequence). This CDR3 is built from 13 residues. The V gene end was trimmed by 6 bases and the J gene end by 6 bases; junction bases not matched to a gene: 5. The CDR3 is CASRLGGGDTQYF. CDR3 DNA: TGTGCCAGCAGGCTCGGCGGGGGGGATACGCAGTATTTT.

This chain connects TRBV7-2 to TRBJ2-7; 9 bases match TRBD2. CDR3 length: 15 amino acids. Germline assignment: CDR1 SGHTA and CDR2 FQGNSA. The ends lost 5 bases at V and 2 bases at J; junction bases unmatched: 7. CDR3 sequence: CASSVTSGLTYEQYF. CDR3 DNA sequence: TGTGCCAGCAGCGTTACTAGCGGGCTCACCTACGAGCAGTACTTC.

The chain links TRBV10-3 to TRBJ1-6; perhaps TRBD1 as D (6 bases). V shed 6 bases and J shed 0 bases, with 12 bases lying between them. Looked up from germline, CDR1 is ENHRY and CDR2 is SYGVKD. The CDR3 is 16 amino acids. CDR3 sequence (DNA): TGTGCCATCAGAAATACAGGGAGCTCCTATAATTCACCCCTCCACTTT. Translating it yields CAIRNTGSSYNSPLHF.

In its sample, this clone was seen a few times. The chain joins TRBV7-8 to TRBJ2-2; possible D gene TRBD1, 6 bases. This CDR3 spans 15 amino acids. The V and J ends lost 5 bases and 4 bases respectively, with 14 bases between them. Germline V gene data show CDR1 as SGHVS and CDR2 as FQNEAQ. In DNA, the CDR3 is TGTGCCAGCAGCATCCGGACAGCACCCACCGGGGAGCTGTTTTTT. It specifies CASSIRTAPTGELFF.

V usage is TRBV7-3 and J usage is TRBJ2-4, with 7 bases identical to TRBD2. Germline lookup yields CDR1 SGHTA and CDR2 FQGTGA. J was trimmed by 3 bases and V by 4 bases; bases with no gene match: 9. This CDR3 has 16 residues. For the CDR3, the DNA is TGTGCCAGCAGCTCCGGAAGCGGGGAGGGCAAAAACATTCAGTACTTC. Translation: CASSSGSGEGKNIQYF.

In its sample, this clone was seen many times. This rearrangement joins TRBV7-2 to TRBJ1-5; no firm D call. In germline, CDR1 is SGHTA, CDR2 FQGNSA. The ends were cut back, 1 base at V and 1 base at J, with 8 bases in the middle. CDR3 length equals 15 residues. The DNA for the CDR3 is TGTGCCAGCAGCTTAGGGTCAGGAAGCAATCAGCCCCAGCATTTT. Its translation: CASSLGSGSNQPQHF.

In this sample, this clone turned up a few times. The rearrangement links TRBV5-6 to TRBJ2-1, with D possibly matching TRBD2 (6 bases). V was cut by 2 bases and J by 4 bases, with 13 bases left in between. Germline V gene sequence: CDR1 SGHDT, CDR2 YYEEEE. The CDR3 sequence is 15 residues long. In DNA, the CDR3 is TGTGCCAGCAGCTTCCGGGACTTTGAGTACAATGAGCAGTTCTTC. It encodes CASSFRDFEYNEQFF.

This chain uses TRBV11-1 with TRBJ2-7; TRBD2 aligns across 12 bases. Losses at the gene ends were 5 bases for V and 4 bases for J; bases not matched to a gene: 6. The germline V gene has CDR1 SGHAT and CDR2 FQDESV (reference sequence). The CDR3 length is 15 residues. This CDR3 is CASSQGTSGLYEQYF. The CDR3 bases are TGTGCCAGCAGCCAGGGGACTAGCGGGTTGTACGAGCAGTACTTC. Full variable domain (rest looked up from reference TRBV11-1 and TRBJ2-7): EAEVAQSPRYKITEKSQAVAFWCDPISGHATLYWYRQILGQGPELLVQFQDESVVDDSQLPKDRFSAERLKGVDSTLKIQPAELGDSAMYLCASSQGTSGLYEQYFGPGTRLTVT.

This chain joins TRBV7-9 and TRBJ2-5; TRBD2 agrees at 7 bases. Germline assignment: CDR1 SEHNR and CDR2 FQNEAQ (reference sequence). The trim removed 5 bases at V and 2 bases at J, leaving 5 bases unmatched. The CDR3 has 14 amino acids. In DNA, the CDR3 is TGTGCCAGCAGCCCCCGGGGGGAGCAAGAGACCCAGTACTTC. This translates into CASSPRGEQETQYF.

This clone was seen more than once but under ten times. The chain couples TRBV27 to TRBJ2-7, with 8 bases matching TRBD2. The CDR3 runs to 15 residues. Germline CDR1 and CDR2: MNHEY and SMNVEV (reference sequence). The V segment lost 2 bases and the J segment 3 bases; nucleotides outside the gene matches: 6. The CDR3 nucleotides read TGTGCCAGCAGTTTAGGATCCGCGGGGGGCTACGAGCAGTACTTC. Residues: CASSLGSAGGYEQYF.

Only one count was recorded for this clone. V is TRBV30 and J is TRBJ2-7; TRBD1 might be the D (5 bases). CDR1 GTSNPN and CDR2 SVGIG come from the germline V gene (reference sequence). This CDR3 contains 11 residues. V lost 4 bases to trimming and J lost 4 bases, with 8 bases between them. Written as DNA, the CDR3 is TGTGCCTGGATAACAGGTTACGAGCAGTACTTC. Its protein product is CAWITGYEQYF.

This clone was seen more than once but under ten times. The chain uses TRBV19 and TRBJ1-2; TRBD1 matches 8 bases. The CDR3 runs to 13 residues. Germline lookup yields CDR1 LNHDA and CDR2 SQIVND (reference sequence). Germline trimming cut 4 bases from V and 4 bases from J; bases unmatched to any gene: 2. CDR3 in amino acids: CASSRTGIYGYTF. DNA for the CDR3: TGTGCCAGTAGTAGGACAGGGATCTATGGCTACACCTTC.

This clone was picked up a small number of times. The chain carries TRBV4-1 and TRBJ1-1; TRBD1 might be the D (5 bases). V lost 5 bases and J 3 bases, leaving 16 bases between the germline ends. The CDR3 is 15 amino acids. The germline V gene encodes CDR1 MGHRA and CDR2 YSYEKL. The CDR3 sequence: CASSGAGVMDTEAFF. Written as DNA, the CDR3 is TGCGCCAGCAGCGGGGCGGGGGTGATGGACACTGAAGCTTTCTTT.

This clone was observed a single time. V usage is TRBV9 and J usage is TRBJ2-3; TRBD2 agrees at 13 bases. This CDR3 is 18 amino acids long. Germline V gene data show CDR1 as SGDLS and CDR2 as YYNGEE. The trim removed 2 bases at V and 1 base at J, leaving 7 bases unmatched. CDR3 amino acids: CASSVTSGRPIGTDTQYF. CDR3 DNA: TGTGCCAGCAGCGTGACTAGCGGGAGGCCGATCGGCACAGATACGCAGTATTTT.

This clone came up a few times. The rearrangement links TRBV19 to TRBJ2-7; 9 nucleotides match TRBD1. Trimming at V came to 2 bases and at J to 0 bases, leaving 5 bases not matched to a gene. Germline V gene lookup returns CDR1 LNHDA and CDR2 SQIVND (reference sequence). The CDR3 length is 16 residues. For the CDR3, the DNA is TGTGCCAGTAGTATAATGACAGGGGGTTACTCCTACGAGCAGTACTTC. It encodes CASSIMTGGYSYEQYF.

This clone came up a few times. CDR3 sequence reads: CASSLTSGRAFGDTQYF. CDR3 nucleotides: TGTGCCAGCAGCTTAACCAGCGGGAGGGCCTTTGGAGATACGCAGTATTTT. The V and J genes are TRBV9 and TRBJ2-3; 10 bases align to TRBD2. The germline V gene has CDR1 SGDLS and CDR2 YYNGEE. The CDR3 loop spans 17 amino acids. With 4 bases clipped from V and 5 bases from J, the junction kept 13 bases outside the gene matches.